Below are 9 T cell receptor beta chains sequenced from a single sample in a study of technical replicates of blood from a few donors. TCRdb keeps only in-frame clones here, not all; method: immunoSEQ multiplex PCR. The sample consists of roughly 71,000 clones, roughly 96% of them appearing once. The sample taken for sequencing was T cells isolated from PBMCs. These receptors originate from a human donor in good health.

The chain recombines TRBV5-1 with TRBJ2-1; D gene uncertain. The CDR3 extends over 14 amino acids. V gave up 3 bases and J gave up 6 bases, with 13 bases separating them. Looked up from germline, CDR1 is SGHRS and CDR2 is YFSETQ. The CDR3 spells CASSSTSGSNEQFF. DNA of the CDR3: TGCGCCAGCAGCTCGACAAGTGGATCCAATGAGCAGTTCTTC.

The chain carries TRBV5-1 and TRBJ1-4; 9 bases are shared with TRBD1. V dropped 4 bases and J dropped 7; count of bases not matched to a gene: 5. There are 14 residues in the CDR3. Germline V gene sequence: CDR1 SGHRS, CDR2 YFSETQ. CDR3 bases: TGCGCCAGCAGCACCGGGACAGGGCCTGAAAAACTGTTTTTT. Translated, it gives CASSTGTGPEKLFF. Supplemented by reference TRBV5-1 and TRBJ1-4, the full variable domain reads KAGVTQTPRYLIKTRGQQVTLSCSPISGHRSVSWYQQTPGQGLQFLFEYFSETQRNKGNFPGRFSGRQFSNSRSEMNVSTLELGDSALYLCASSTGTGPEKLFFGSGTQLSVL.

This clone occurred once. The chain has TRBV4-1 and TRBJ1-2, with TRBD1 matching over 8 bases. This CDR3 is 14 amino acids long. J was trimmed by 3 bases and V by 3 bases; bases with no gene match: 3. Looked up from germline, CDR1 is MGHRA and CDR2 is YSYEKL. CDR3 sequence: CASSQMTGDYGYTF. The CDR3, as DNA: TGCGCCAGCAGCCAGATGACAGGGGACTATGGCTACACCTTC.

The genes are TRBV6-5 and TRBJ2-7; 8 bases fit TRBD2. The CDR3 loop spans 14 amino acids. Germline CDR1 is MNHEY and CDR2 is SVGAGI. V lost 0 bases, J lost 9 bases, and 7 bases stayed unmatched. Here the CDR3 reads CASSYSTGGGLQYF. The CDR3 nucleotides read TGTGCCAGCAGTTACTCGACCGGGGGGGGTCTGCAGTACTTC.

The chain couples TRBV5-4 to TRBJ1-4; 9 bases fit TRBD1. V dropped 4 bases and J dropped 6; count of bases not matched to a gene: 10. The CDR3 covers 16 residues. Germline CDR1 reads SGHNT; CDR2 reads YYREEE (reference sequence). The CDR3 bases are TGTGCCAGCAGCAAACCGGGACAGGGTAAAGATGAAAAACTGTTTTTT. Protein sequence: CASSKPGQGKDEKLFF.

The chain combines TRBV5-5 with TRBJ1-1; TRBD1 matches 8 bases. Losses at the gene ends were 5 bases for V and 4 bases for J; bases not matched to a gene: 10. The V gene's germline CDR1 is SGHKS and CDR2 YYEKEE (reference sequence). The CDR3 consists of 15 residues. This CDR3 reads CASSLTGGLVTEAFF. The CDR3 region has the DNA TGTGCCAGCAGTTTAACAGGGGGTCTGGTCACTGAAGCTTTCTTT.

The chain is built from TRBV7-8 and TRBJ1-5, with D possibly matching TRBD1 (5 bases). There are 12 residues in the CDR3. V lost 5 bases to trimming and J lost 6 bases, with 8 bases between them. From germline, CDR1 is SGHVS and CDR2 FQNEAQ. The CDR3 spells CASSPGIQPQHF. The CDR3 DNA is TGTGCCAGCAGCCCAGGGATTCAGCCCCAGCATTTT.

The gene calls are TRBV7-2 and TRBJ2-7, with 12 bases identical to TRBD2. With 5 bases clipped from V and 1 base from J, the junction kept 3 bases outside the gene matches. Germline V gene sequence: CDR1 SGHTA, CDR2 FQGNSA. CDR3 length: 15 residues. The CDR3 region has the DNA TGTGCCAGCAGCAAGACTAGCGGGGGTTCCTACGAGCAGTACTTC. Its protein product is CASSKTSGGSYEQYF.

This rearrangement joins TRBV10-3 to TRBJ1-2; D is undetermined. The CDR3 totals 13 residues. V was pared by 2 bases and J by 2 bases, with 6 bases between. Germline loops: CDR1 ENHRY, CDR2 SYGVKD. CDR3 nucleotide sequence: TGTGCCATCAGTGAGCTGACAAACTATGGCTACACCTTC. As protein: CAISELTNYGYTF.